The 18 T cell receptor beta chains below come from one sample, sequenced in a study of T cell responses to AZD1222 COVID-19 vaccine. TCRdb's table, derived via immunoSEQ multiplex PCR, lists solely in-frame clones and lacks some. The repertoire consists of just over 70,000 clones, with around 84% occurring once and the leading ten covering 20%. Source: peripheral blood, taken on day 0 of AZD1222 vaccination. All receptors derive from an adult in good health.

The CDR3 loop is CASSLQDRVTEAFF. The CDR3 region has the DNA TGTGCCAGCAGCTTACAGGACAGGGTTACTGAAGCTTTCTTT. The chain combines TRBV7-9 with TRBJ1-1; TRBD1 aligns across 8 bases. This CDR3 is built from 14 residues. Per the germline V gene, CDR1 is SEHNR and CDR2 is FQNEAQ (reference sequence). Trimming removed 2 bases from V and 5 bases from J; junction bases left unmatched: 4.

The rearrangement links TRBV6-5 to TRBJ1-2; tentatively, D is TRBD1 (6 bases). CDR3 size: 12 residues. V was pared by 2 bases and J by 10 bases, with 11 bases between. Germline V CDR1 and CDR2: MNHEY, SVGAGI. Here the CDR3 DNA reads TGTGCCAGCAGTTACGACAGGTGGGACTACACCTTC. It yields the protein CASSYDRWDYTF.

The genes are TRBV9 and TRBJ2-1, with 8 bases fitting TRBD2. This CDR3 has 16 amino acids. Trimming took 0 bases from V and 2 from J; bases not matched to a gene: 4. CDR1 is SGDLS, CDR2 YYNGEE, per germline. The CDR3 bases are TGTGCCAGCAGCGTAGTGTGGCGGGGGGCCTACAATGAGCAGTTCTTC. Encoded protein: CASSVVWRGAYNEQFF. Drawing the rest from reference TRBV9 and TRBJ2-1, the complete variable domain is DSGVTQTPKHLITATGQRVTLRCSPRSGDLSVYWYQQSLDQGLQFLIQYYNGEERAKGNILERFSAQQFPDLHSELNLSSLELGDSALYFCASSVVWRGAYNEQFFGPGTRLTVL.

V gene TRBV10-2 combines with J gene TRBJ2-7, with 8 bases lining up with TRBD2. V lost 7 bases to trimming and J lost 0 bases; unmatched junction nucleotides: 8. Germline CDR1 WSHSY, CDR2 SAAADI. The CDR3 runs 15 residues. Here the CDR3 DNA reads TGCGCCAGCAAGTTACGGGAGGGAATCTCCTACGAGCAGTACTTC. It encodes CASKLREGISYEQYF.

The table lists this clone with a few counts. This chain links TRBV20-1 with TRBJ2-5; D gene ambiguous. Deletions cut 3 bases from V and 2 bases from J, with 4 bases between. CDR1 and CDR2 from the germline V gene are DFQATT and SNEGSKA (reference sequence). The CDR3 spans 11 residues. CDR3 nucleotide sequence: TGCAGTGCTAGGTCACAAGAGACCCAGTACTTC. Protein product: CSARSQETQYF.

On this clone: The junction does not match germline at one end; this may be a read error. This rearrangement joins TRBV6-6 to TRBJ1-1; D not resolved. This CDR3 region has 12 residues. Germline loops: CDR1 MNHNY, CDR2 SVGAGI (reference sequence). DNA for the CDR3: TGTGCCAGCATTTACGTGGGGACTGAAGCTTTCTTT. It encodes CASIYVGTEAFF.

This sequence joins TRBV3-1 (or the pseudogene TRBV3-2) and TRBJ1-1, with TRBD1 matching 10 bases. V shed 0 bases, J shed 9 bases, and the junction held 4 bases outside the gene matches. The CDR3 contains 14 residues. CDR1 is LGHDT and CDR2 is YNNKEL in the germline V gene (reference sequence). In nucleotides, the CDR3 is TGTGCCAGCAGCCAAGAAGGGACAGGGGCTAAAGCTTTCTTT. This encodes CASSQEGTGAKAFF.

In DNA form, the CDR3 reads TGTGCCAGCAGCTTGGACAGGACCTACGAGCAGTACTTC. It encodes CASSLDRTYEQYF. The chain links TRBV7-7 to TRBJ2-7; 7 bases align to TRBD1. This CDR3 comprises 13 residues. The V and J ends lost 3 bases and 2 bases, in that order; junction bases with no gene match: 1. In germline, CDR1 is SSHAT, CDR2 FNYEAQ (reference sequence).

The chain is built from TRBV11-2 and TRBJ2-5; 9 nucleotides match TRBD1. Trimming at V came to 2 bases and at J to 5 bases, leaving 6 bases not matched to a gene. The CDR3 has 15 residues. The germline V gene encodes CDR1 SGHAT and CDR2 FQNNGV. CDR3 residues: CASSLSGTGKETQYF. CDR3 nucleotide sequence: TGTGCCAGCAGCTTATCCGGGACAGGGAAGGAGACCCAGTACTTC.

The J gene is TRBJ1-2, the V gene TRBV6-2 or TRBV6-3; no clear D. Germline V gives CDR1 MNHEY, CDR2 SVGEGT. There are 13 residues in the CDR3. V lost 2 bases, J lost 3 bases, and 7 bases lay in between. The CDR3 bases are TGTGCCAGCAGTTACGAGGGTGACTATGGCTACACCTTC. Translation gives CASSYEGDYGYTF.

The chain recombines TRBV5-1 with TRBJ2-5; D is undetermined. V shed 2 bases and J shed 1 base, with 9 bases lying between them. This CDR3 is built from 14 residues. The germline gives CDR1 SGHRS, CDR2 YFSETQ. CDR3 DNA sequence: TGCGCCAGCAGCTTAGGTAAAGTCCAAGAGACCCAGTACTTC. It codes for CASSLGKVQETQYF.

Comment on this clone: This sample also contains other DNA sequences that code for the same CDR3. The chain employs TRBV9 and TRBJ1-5; D perhaps matches TRBD1 (5 bases). Per germline, CDR1 SGDLS and CDR2 YYNGEE. V was clipped by 1 base and J by 7 bases, with 9 bases between them. The CDR3 is made up of 13 amino acids. CDR3 amino acids: CASSVSGDQPQHF. DNA of the CDR3: TGTGCCAGCAGCGTATCTGGGGACCAGCCCCAGCATTTT. Supplemented by reference TRBV9 and TRBJ1-5, the full variable domain reads DSGVTQTPKHLITATGQRVTLRCSPRSGDLSVYWYQQSLDQGLQFLIQYYNGEERAKGNILERFSAQQFPDLHSELNLSSLELGDSALYFCASSVSGDQPQHFGDGTRLSIL.

J is TRBJ2-1 and V is TRBV27, with D perhaps TRBD2 (5 bases). In germline, CDR1 is MNHEY, CDR2 SMNVEV (reference sequence). V dropped 6 bases and J dropped 5 bases, with 29 bases sitting between them. The CDR3 contains 19 residues. The CDR3 coding sequence is TGTGCCAGCAGCAATATCAACGGGCGGGTGGCAGGTGAAGACAATGAGCAGTTCTTC. Translating gives CASSNINGRVAGEDNEQFF.

The rearrangement joins TRBV4-1 to TRBJ2-2, with TRBD1 identical over 8 bases. The CDR3 loop spans 14 amino acids. The trim removed 4 bases at V and 7 bases at J, leaving 5 bases unmatched. Germline V CDR1 and CDR2: MGHRA, YSYEKL. The CDR3 coding sequence is TGCGCCAGCAGCCTAAACACAGGGGGCGGGGAGCTGTTTTTT. Translated, it gives CASSLNTGGGELFF.

V gene TRBV14 combines with J gene TRBJ1-2, with 9 bases identical to TRBD1. CDR3 length: 14 amino acids. V trimming: 2 bases; J trimming: 9 bases; junction bases outside the gene matches: 7. From germline, CDR1 is SGHDN and CDR2 FVKESK. The CDR3 is CASSQLGQGGSYTF. CDR3 DNA: TGTGCCAGCAGCCAACTGGGACAGGGTGGGAGCTACACCTTC.

Only a few counts were recorded for this clone. The V gene is TRBV11-2, the J gene TRBJ1-2; tentative D call: TRBD1 (5 bases). CDR3 length: 14 amino acids. Trimming took off 5 bases at V and 6 bases at J, with 16 bases between the two ends. Germline V gene lookup returns CDR1 SGHAT and CDR2 FQNNGV. CDR3 residues: CASSLPAGSHGYTF. The CDR3, as DNA: TGTGCCAGCAGCCTACCGGCAGGGTCGCATGGCTACACCTTC.

This chain joins TRBV27 and TRBJ1-6; 7 nucleotides match TRBD1. V shed 3 bases, J shed 7 bases, and the junction held 6 bases outside the gene matches. The CDR3 totals 15 residues. Looked up from germline, CDR1 is MNHEY and CDR2 is SMNVEV (reference sequence). The CDR3 region has the DNA TGTGCCAGCAGTTTCTTTACAGGGGAAAATTCACCCCTCCACTTT. This gives the protein CASSFFTGENSPLHF.

The genes are TRBV25-1 and TRBJ2-7; maybe TRBD1 (5 bases). V gave up 5 bases and J gave up 4 bases, with 12 bases separating them. The CDR3 contains 13 residues. Germline-derived CDR1 and CDR2 are MGHDK and SYGVNS. CDR3 in amino acids: CASSPGSFYEQYF. The DNA for the CDR3 is TGTGCCAGCAGTCCAGGGTCTTTTTACGAGCAGTACTTC.